One TCR beta chain is described in this entry. The antigen remains undetermined. Vbeta (60) and Jbeta (13) primers were used in the PCR. Libraries were prepared by immunoSEQ multiplex PCR; TCRdb keeps only in-frame clonotypes and omits some of them. Here the sample spans 150,000 to 200,000 clones, approximately 72% being singletons. Germline-derived CDR1 and CDR2 are GTSNPN and SVGIG (reference sequence). Trimming at V came to 5 bases and at J to 4 bases, leaving 3 bases not matched to a gene. The CDR3 extends over 13 amino acids. This record belongs to a study of cytomegalovirus exposure and HLA in healthy donors. General study findings and limits: Of the V segments, some could not be distinguished, including TRBV6-2 and TRBV6-3, and were excluded. Clonal expansion was found to be greater in HLA-associated TCR beta chains than in equally common others in a later analysis. Analyses of presence/absence relied on an assumption of roughly uniform sequencing depth across donors.

The sequence derives from a female donor in good health and CMV-seronegative. Sequenced input: PBMCs. The chain combines TRBV30 with TRBJ1-2, with 11 nucleotides matching TRBD1. CDR3 protein: CAWGQGAGYGYTF. The CDR3 nucleotides read TGTGCCTGGGGACAGGGGGCAGGCTATGGCTACACCTTC.